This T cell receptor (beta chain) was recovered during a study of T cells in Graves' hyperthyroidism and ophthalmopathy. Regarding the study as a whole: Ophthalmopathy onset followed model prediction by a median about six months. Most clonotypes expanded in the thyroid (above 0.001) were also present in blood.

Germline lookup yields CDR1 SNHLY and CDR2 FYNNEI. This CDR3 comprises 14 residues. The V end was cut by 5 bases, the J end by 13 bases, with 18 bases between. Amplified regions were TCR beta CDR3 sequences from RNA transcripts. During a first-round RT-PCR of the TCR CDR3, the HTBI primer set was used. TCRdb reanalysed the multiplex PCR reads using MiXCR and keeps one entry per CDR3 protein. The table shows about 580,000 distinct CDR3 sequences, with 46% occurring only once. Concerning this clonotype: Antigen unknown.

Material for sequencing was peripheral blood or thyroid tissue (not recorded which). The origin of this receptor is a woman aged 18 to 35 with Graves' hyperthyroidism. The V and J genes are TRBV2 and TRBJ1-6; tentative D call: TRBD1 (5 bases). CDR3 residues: CASSIDRPEAPLHF. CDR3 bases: TGTGCCAGCAGTATAGACAGACCCGAGGCTCCCCTCCACTTT.